The 19 T cell receptor beta chains presented below share a single source sample, sequenced in a study of regulatory T cells in long-lasting Graves disease. The time point denotes: newly diagnosed GD, antithyroid drugs for less than 3 months. Extracted RNA from PBMCs served as the source of the TCR library. With iRepertoire HTBI primers and Arm-PCR of CDR3 regions, TCR beta libraries were built. TCRdb re-derived calls from the multiplex PCR reads in MiXCR, one entry per CDR3 protein. The data contain hundreds of thousands of distinct CDR3 sequences, approximately 15% of them singletons. A further study also used this sample, focusing on T cells in Graves' hyperthyroidism and ophthalmopathy.

Here the sequenced sample was peripheral blood mononuclear cells (PBMCs), taken at new diagnosis, from a patient treated with antithyroid drugs. These receptors originate from a man between 25 and 39 years old with Graves disease.

This clonotype was found many times. The CDR3, as DNA: TGTGCCAGCAGCGTCCGGGGCAGCCTCTACGAGCAGTACTTC. Residues: CASSVRGSLYEQYF. The V and J genes are TRBV2 and TRBJ2-7, with D perhaps assigned TRBD1 or TRBD2 (5 bases each). Trimming took off 6 bases at V and 3 bases at J, with 15 bases between the two ends. The CDR3 has 14 residues. From germline, CDR1 is SNHLY and CDR2 FYNNEI.

This clonotype was picked up a small number of times. This sequence joins TRBV25-1 and TRBJ2-7; 8 nucleotides align to TRBD1. CDR1 MGHDK and CDR2 SYGVNS come from the germline V gene. The CDR3 spans 15 residues. Unmatched junction bases numbered 7, after V lost 6 bases and J lost 0 bases. The CDR3 here is CASSVTRGPSYEQYF. The CDR3 DNA is TGTGCCAGCAGCGTTACCAGGGGGCCCTCCTACGAGCAGTACTTC.

This clonotype was seen ten or more times. The rearrangement uses TRBV28 and TRBJ1-1; tentatively, D is TRBD1 (5 bases). Trimming took 5 bases from V and 1 from J, leaving 11 bases between them. The CDR3 extends over 14 amino acids. Germline CDR1 MDHEN, CDR2 SYDVKM. The CDR3 nucleotides are TGTGCCAGCAGTGAGCCGGGGCCGAACACTGAAGCTTTCTTT. This sequence encodes CASSEPGPNTEAFF. Together with reference TRBV28 and TRBJ1-1, the CDR3 gives the full variable domain: DVKVTQSSRYLVKRTGEKVFLECVQDMDHENMFWYRQDPGLGLRLIYFSYDVKMKEKGDIPEGYSVSREKKERFSLILESASTNQTSMYLCASSEPGPNTEAFFGQGTRLTVV.

This clonotype was found many times. The V gene is TRBV5-1, the J gene TRBJ2-7, with 13 bases lining up with TRBD2. In germline, CDR1 is SGHRS, CDR2 YFSETQ. The CDR3 contains 14 residues. Unmatched junction bases numbered 3, after V lost 3 bases and J lost 6 bases. The CDR3, as DNA: TGCGCCAGCAGCTCCGGACTAGCGGGAGCCGAGCAGTACTTC. Translated: CASSSGLAGAEQYF.

The V call is TRBV10-2, the J call TRBJ1-5; no clear D. CDR1 WSHSY and CDR2 SAAADI come from the germline V gene. The ends were cut back, 6 bases at V and 1 base at J, with 10 bases in the middle. This CDR3 spans 14 amino acids. The CDR3 nucleotides are TGCGCCAGCAGGGCGAGTGTGAGCAATCAGCCCCAGCATTTT. Residues: CASRASVSNQPQHF.

This clonotype was seen at least ten times. The rearrangement uses TRBV13 and TRBJ2-3; possibly TRBD1 or TRBD2 for D (5 bases each). Trimming stripped 0 bases from V and 14 bases from J, with 9 bases between. Germline CDR1 is PRHDT and CDR2 is FYEKMQ (reference sequence). The length of the CDR3 is 11 residues. The CDR3 nucleotides read TGTGCCAGCAGCTTAGGGCACGGGACGTATTTT. This translates into CASSLGHGTYF.

A few counts support this clonotype. The chain uses TRBV7-9 and TRBJ1-2; D is uncertain. Looked up from germline, CDR1 is SEHNR and CDR2 is FQNEAQ (reference sequence). Trimming left V 1 base short and J 8 bases short, with 17 bases between. This CDR3 has 15 residues. CDR3: CASSLGNGEGNGYTF. DNA of the CDR3: TGTGCCAGCAGCTTAGGAAACGGGGAAGGGAACGGCTACACCTTC. The entire variable domain, with the rest obtained from reference TRBV7-9 and TRBJ1-2, is as follows: DTGVSQNPRHKITKRGQNVTFRCDPISEHNRLYWYRQTLGQGPEFLTYFQNEAQLEKSRLLSDRFSAERPKGSFSTLEIQRTEQGDSAMYLCASSLGNGEGNGYTFGSGTRLTVV.

Many counts were recorded for this clonotype. The rearrangement links TRBV4-2 to TRBJ2-5; 9 bases map to TRBD2. The junction had 5 bases not matched to a gene; V was cut back by 5 bases and J by 1 base. CDR1 and CDR2 (germline): LGHNA, YNFKEQ. This CDR3 has 15 residues. The CDR3 region has the DNA TGTGCCAGCAGCGAGAGCGGGAGGAGCCAAGAGACCCAGTACTTC. Translated: CASSESGRSQETQYF.

Ten or more counts support this clonotype. V gene TRBV27 combines with J gene TRBJ2-1; 10 bases align to TRBD2. This CDR3 has 15 amino acids. The V gene end was trimmed by 2 bases and the J gene end by 10 bases; junction bases not matched to a gene: 8. Germline V gene data show CDR1 as MNHEY and CDR2 as SMNVEV (reference sequence). CDR3 protein: CASSLELAGSWEQFF. The CDR3, as DNA: TGTGCCAGCAGTTTAGAACTAGCGGGGTCTTGGGAGCAGTTCTTC.

The table lists this clonotype with many counts. The chain employs TRBV5-1 and TRBJ2-7; D uncertain. Trimming removed 5 bases at V and 0 bases at J, with 9 bases between. The CDR3 covers 13 residues. Germline V gene sequence: CDR1 SGHRS, CDR2 YFSETQ. The CDR3 DNA sequence: TGCGCCAGCAGGTCGGATAACTCCTACGAGCAGTACTTC. Its protein product is CASRSDNSYEQYF.

At least ten counts were recorded for this clonotype. The CDR3 spells CASSYDVGQETQYF. CDR3 nucleotide sequence: TGTGCCAGCAGTTACGATGTCGGCCAAGAGACCCAGTACTTC. The rearrangement joins TRBV6-2 or TRBV6-3 to TRBJ2-5; no clear D gene. Germline V gene sequence: CDR1 MNHEY, CDR2 SVGEGT. Trimming cost V 2 bases and J 1 base, with 8 bases left between them. The CDR3 loop spans 14 amino acids.

This rearrangement joins TRBV5-1 to TRBJ2-5; D assignment may be TRBD1 or TRBD2 (6 bases each). V was pared by 0 bases and J by 3 bases, with 24 bases between. Germline assignment: CDR1 SGHRS and CDR2 YFSETQ. CDR3 length: 19 residues. DNA of the CDR3: TGCGCCAGCAGCTTGGAAGAGTTTTGGGGGGCCAGGCGGGAAGAGACCCAGTACTTC. This encodes CASSLEEFWGARREETQYF.

This clonotype was observed at least ten times. The chain carries TRBV7-9 and TRBJ2-3; TRBD2 matches at 14 bases. There are 16 residues in the CDR3. V trimming: 5 bases; J trimming: 4 bases; junction bases outside the gene matches: 5. The germline CDR1 and CDR2 sequences are SEHNR and FQNEAQ (reference sequence). The CDR3 sequence: CASSPGLAGGSDTQYF. The CDR3 coding sequence is TGTGCCAGCAGCCCAGGACTAGCGGGAGGCTCAGATACGCAGTATTTT.

At least ten counts were recorded for this clonotype. The chain employs TRBV5-5 and TRBJ2-1, with D tentatively TRBD1 or TRBD2 (5 bases each). V was clipped by 2 bases and J by 2 bases, with 8 bases between them. The CDR3 totals 14 residues. CDR1 is SGHKS and CDR2 is YYEKEE in the germline V gene (reference sequence). CDR3 sequence: CASSFRGPYNEQFF. As DNA, the CDR3 is TGTGCCAGCAGCTTCCGGGGACCCTACAATGAGCAGTTCTTC.

This clonotype was observed once. This chain uses TRBV12-3 or TRBV12-4 with TRBJ1-5; TRBD1 agrees at 7 bases. This CDR3 spans 16 amino acids. With 3 bases clipped from V and 0 bases from J, the junction kept 5 bases outside the gene matches. The CDR3 nucleotides read TGTGCCAGCAGTTTTTGGGACAGACATAGCAATCAGCCCCAGCATTTT. The encoded protein is CASSFWDRHSNQPQHF.

The chain employs TRBV2 and TRBJ2-1, with 7 nucleotides matching TRBD1. The V gene's germline CDR1 is SNHLY and CDR2 FYNNEI. The length of the CDR3 is 12 residues. V trimming: 11 bases; J trimming: 4 bases; junction bases outside the gene matches: 5. The CDR3 DNA follows: TGTGCCTGCCAGGGGGAGTACAATGAGCAGTTCTTC. Translation gives CACQGEYNEQFF.

As DNA, the CDR3 is TGTGCCAGTAGTACAACACTAGCGGGAGTCGTGGAGACCCAGTACTTC. This sequence encodes CASSTTLAGVVETQYF. The chain uses TRBV19 and TRBJ2-5, with 11 bases aligning to TRBD2. J gave up 5 bases and V 4 bases, and 9 bases lay outside the gene matches. CDR3 size: 16 residues. From germline, CDR1 is LNHDA and CDR2 SQIVND (reference sequence).

This clonotype was observed at least ten times. This chain links TRBV7-2 with TRBJ1-4; possible D gene TRBD1, 5 bases. V shed 5 bases and J shed 6 bases, with 16 bases lying between them. The CDR3 sequence is 15 residues long. Germline loops: CDR1 SGHTA, CDR2 FQGNSA. The CDR3 loop reads CASSTSGGADEKLFF. CDR3 nucleotide sequence: TGTGCCAGCAGCACTTCGGGAGGGGCGGATGAAAAACTGTTTTTT.

This clonotype was picked up a small number of times. A read error may account for a junction end that differs from germline. The chain combines TRBV18 with TRBJ2-7, with a tentative D call TRBD1 (6 bases). This CDR3 region has 14 residues. Germline V gene data show CDR1 as KGHSH and CDR2 as LQKENI. In nucleotides, the CDR3 is TGTGCCAGCTCACCGGACAGTTCGGGCTACGGGCAGTACTTC. Protein product: CASSPDSSGYGQYF.